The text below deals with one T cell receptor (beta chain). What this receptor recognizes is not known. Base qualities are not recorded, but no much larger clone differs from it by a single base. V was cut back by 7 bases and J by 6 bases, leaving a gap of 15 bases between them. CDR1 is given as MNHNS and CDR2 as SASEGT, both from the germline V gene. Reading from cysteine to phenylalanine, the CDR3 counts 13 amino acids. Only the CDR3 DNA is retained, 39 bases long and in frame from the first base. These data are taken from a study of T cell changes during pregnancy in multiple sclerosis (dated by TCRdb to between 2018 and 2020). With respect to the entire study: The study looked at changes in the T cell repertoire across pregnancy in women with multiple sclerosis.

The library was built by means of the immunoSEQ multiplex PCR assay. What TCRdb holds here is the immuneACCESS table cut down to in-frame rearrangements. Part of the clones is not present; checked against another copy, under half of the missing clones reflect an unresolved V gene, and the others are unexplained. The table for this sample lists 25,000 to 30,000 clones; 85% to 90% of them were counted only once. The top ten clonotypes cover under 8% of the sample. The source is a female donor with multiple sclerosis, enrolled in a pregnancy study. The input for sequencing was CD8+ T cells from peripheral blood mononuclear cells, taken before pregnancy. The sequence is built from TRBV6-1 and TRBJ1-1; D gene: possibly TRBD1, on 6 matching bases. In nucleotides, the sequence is TGTGCCAGCATCCAACAGGGCCGTGCTGAAGCTTTCTTT. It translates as CASIQQGRAEAFF.